One and the same sample provided the 32 T cell receptor beta chains below, sequenced in a study of T cells in Graves' hyperthyroidism and ophthalmopathy. TCR beta CDR3 sequences were amplified from RNA transcripts. When the TCR CDR3 underwent first-round RT-PCR, the HTBI primer set was used. TCRdb re-called the multiplex PCR reads through MiXCR, storing one row per CDR3 protein. The sample yields about 600,000 distinct CDR3 sequences, around 16% seen once. Sequencing was performed on blood. The receptors originated from a woman in her forties with Graves' ophthalmopathy.

This clonotype was detected many times. The chain couples TRBV20-1 to TRBJ2-5; 7 bases agree with TRBD1. With V trimmed by 2 bases and J by 7 bases, 10 bases remained unmatched. Germline V gives CDR1 DFQATT, CDR2 SNEGSKA (reference sequence). CDR3 length equals 14 residues. In DNA, the CDR3 is TGCAGTGCTAGACTATCCGGGACAGCTGGGACCCAGTACTTC. This codes for CSARLSGTAGTQYF.

This clonotype was counted ten times or more. The V and J genes are TRBV20-1 and TRBJ2-5, with TRBD2 matching 8 bases. Germline V gene sequence: CDR1 DFQATT, CDR2 SNEGSKA (reference sequence). Trimming removed 1 base from V and 2 bases from J; junction bases left unmatched: 15. CDR3 length: 18 residues. Here the CDR3 reads CSARGGGRSGVGQETQYF. The CDR3 nucleotides are TGCAGTGCTAGAGGAGGCGGGAGGTCTGGGGTGGGACAAGAGACCCAGTACTTC.

The rearrangement links TRBV20-1 to TRBJ1-1; 8 nucleotides line up with TRBD1. The CDR3 spans 15 residues. CDR1 and CDR2 from the germline V gene are DFQATT and SNEGSKA (reference sequence). The V segment lost 2 bases and the J segment 5 bases; nucleotides outside the gene matches: 10. The CDR3: CSARNYQGAGTEAFF. The CDR3 region has the DNA TGCAGTGCTAGAAACTATCAGGGGGCTGGAACTGAAGCTTTCTTT.

The chain joins TRBV7-2 to TRBJ2-5; D is uncertain. Germline V gives CDR1 SGHTA, CDR2 FQGNSA. V was cut by 0 bases and J by 1 base, with 6 bases left in between. The CDR3 extends over 14 amino acids. CDR3 residues: CASSLARLQETQYF. The CDR3 coding sequence is TGTGCCAGCAGCTTAGCCCGCCTCCAAGAGACCCAGTACTTC.

There are many counts of this clonotype. This chain links TRBV9 with TRBJ2-5; either TRBD1 or TRBD2 may fit D (7 bases each). CDR3 length: 18 residues. V shed 6 bases and J shed 2 bases, with 26 bases lying between them. Germline V gene data show CDR1 as SGDLS and CDR2 as YYNGEE. This CDR3 is CASTEGQATPGGQETQYF. The CDR3 DNA reads as TGTGCCAGCACCGAAGGACAGGCGACCCCCGGGGGGCAAGAGACCCAGTACTTC.

Many counts were recorded for this clonotype. This chain connects TRBV2 to TRBJ1-3, with D perhaps matching TRBD1 (5 bases). V lost 7 bases and J 2 bases, leaving 9 bases between the germline ends. This CDR3 contains 13 residues. The germline V gene encodes CDR1 SNHLY and CDR2 FYNNEI. CDR3 sequence reads: CASKGGAGNTIYF. The CDR3 region has the DNA TGTGCCAGCAAGGGAGGGGCTGGAAACACCATATATTTT.

Ten or more counts support this clonotype. The chain is built from TRBV20-1 and TRBJ2-3; 10 positions match TRBD2. Germline V gene lookup returns CDR1 DFQATT and CDR2 SNEGSKA (reference sequence). The CDR3 has 15 amino acids. With V trimmed by 6 bases and J by 3 bases, 9 bases remained unmatched. The CDR3 coding sequence is TGCAGTGCCGAAATCGCTAGCGGGAGAACAGATACGCAGTATTTT. Its translation is CSAEIASGRTDTQYF.

The chain recombines TRBV2 with TRBJ2-1, with 13 bases identical to TRBD2. CDR1 and CDR2 (germline): SNHLY, FYNNEI. V shed 5 bases, J shed 1 base, and the junction held 5 bases outside the gene matches. This CDR3 spans 17 amino acids. The CDR3 protein is CASSSPGLAGSYNEQFF. The CDR3 DNA is TGTGCCAGCAGTTCCCCGGGACTAGCGGGATCCTACAATGAGCAGTTCTTC.

This clonotype has at least ten counts. Germline and junction disagree at one end, which may indicate a read error. The V call is TRBV7-9, the J call TRBJ2-1, with 9 bases that match TRBD2. The germline CDR1 and CDR2 sequences are SEHNR and FQNEAQ (reference sequence). The CDR3 is made up of 15 amino acids. CDR3 amino acids: CASRLAGAGGNEQFF. DNA of the CDR3: TGTGCCAGCAGGTTAGCGGGGGCCGGTGGCAATGAGCAGTTCTTC.

Comment on this clonotype: Since a much larger clone is just one base distant, this may be a read error. This chain links TRBV29-1 with TRBJ2-2; 8 bases match TRBD2. This CDR3 contains 17 residues. Germline lookup yields CDR1 SQVTM and CDR2 ANQGSEA. The CDR3 sequence: CSVEEARGVAGTGELLF. The CDR3 DNA reads TGCAGCGTTGAAGAGGCAAGGGGTGTAGCGGGAACCGGGGAGCTGCTTTTT.

This clonotype was observed many times. The V and J genes are TRBV12-3 or TRBV12-4 and TRBJ1-1; 8 positions match TRBD1. This CDR3 is 15 amino acids long. The V and J ends lost 2 bases and 5 bases, in that order; junction bases with no gene match: 7. The CDR3 DNA is TGTGCCAGCAGTTTACAGGGGGCGCTGGGGACTGAAGCTTTCTTT. The encoded protein is CASSLQGALGTEAFF.

V usage is TRBV5-1 and J usage is TRBJ1-6; perhaps TRBD1 as D (6 bases). The CDR3 is 13 amino acids. Trimming took 4 bases from V and 8 from J, leaving 10 bases between them. Per germline, CDR1 SGHRS and CDR2 YFSETQ. CDR3 DNA sequence: TGCGCCAGCAGCAACAGGGATGATTCACCCCTCCACTTT. It yields the protein CASSNRDDSPLHF.

The chain employs TRBV19 and TRBJ2-3; 8 positions agree with TRBD1. The CDR3 contains 15 residues. The V and J ends lost 5 bases and 5 bases, in that order; junction bases with no gene match: 9. Germline CDR1 LNHDA, CDR2 SQIVND (reference sequence). CDR3 in amino acids: CASSDRDRLLDTQYF. For the CDR3, the DNA is TGTGCCAGTAGTGACCGGGACAGGCTGTTAGATACGCAGTATTTT.

The CDR3 region has the DNA TGCGCCAGCAGCTGGGCCGCGGGTGGCGCCGGGGAGCTGTTTTTT. This encodes CASSWAAGGAGELFF. This chain uses TRBV5-1 with TRBJ2-2; the D gene is possibly TRBD2 (5 bases). Trimming left V 3 bases short and J 6 bases short, with 15 bases between. The CDR3 is 15 amino acids. Germline CDR1 SGHRS, CDR2 YFSETQ.

The chain employs TRBV6-9 and TRBJ2-6; D unresolved. The ends were cut back, 4 bases at V and 0 bases at J, with 7 bases in the middle. The germline V gene has CDR1 MNHGY and CDR2 SVAAGI. There are 15 residues in the CDR3. For the CDR3, the DNA is TGTGCCAGCAGTTCCTATGGCTCTGGGGCCAACGTCCTGACTTTC. Amino acids: CASSSYGSGANVLTF.

This clonotype showed up just a few times. The chain recombines TRBV6-1 with TRBJ2-7, with TRBD1 matching over 9 bases. The V gene's germline CDR1 is MNHNS and CDR2 SASEGT. V was pared by 6 bases and J by 6 bases, with 6 bases of the junction left unmatched. The CDR3 length is 13 residues. The CDR3 region has the DNA TGTGCCAGCAGAAGGACAGGGGAAAGCGAGCAGTACTTC. Encoded protein: CASRRTGESEQYF.

This clonotype was detected many times. V and J are TRBV2 and TRBJ2-5; D is uncertain. Germline CDR1 reads SNHLY; CDR2 reads FYNNEI. Deletions cut 3 bases from V and 5 bases from J, with 10 bases between. CDR3 length equals 13 residues. Written as DNA, the CDR3 is TGTGCCAGCAGTGAGGTGGTAATGGAGACCCAGTACTTC. Residues: CASSEVVMETQYF.

V is TRBV15 and J is TRBJ2-1, with D tentatively TRBD2 (5 bases). Trimming removed 0 bases at V and 3 bases at J, with 12 bases between. The germline V gene has CDR1 LNHNV and CDR2 YYDKDF (reference sequence). The CDR3 sequence is 16 residues long. The CDR3 loop is CATSRELVNIYNEQFF. CDR3 sequence (DNA): TGTGCCACCAGCAGAGAACTAGTGAATATCTACAATGAGCAGTTCTTC.

This chain joins TRBV3-1 and TRBJ2-3; D is unclear. The CDR3 is 14 amino acids. Germline V gene sequence: CDR1 LGHDT, CDR2 YNNKEL (reference sequence). With 3 bases removed from V and 0 bases from J, the gap between germline ends came to 7 bases. This chain's CDR3 is CASSHDTSTDTQYF. The CDR3 nucleotides are TGTGCCAGCAGCCATGACACCAGCACAGATACGCAGTATTTT.

In this sample, this clonotype turned up a few times. The CDR3, as DNA: TGTGCCAGCACCGGGAAAGAGGATACGCAGTATTTT. It is translated as CASTGKEDTQYF. The chain uses TRBV28 and TRBJ2-3, with a tentative D call TRBD2 (5 bases). V was clipped by 7 bases and J by 6 bases, with 11 bases between them. Looked up from germline, CDR1 is MDHEN and CDR2 is SYDVKM. This CDR3 is built from 12 residues.

The sample holds a few counts of this clonotype. Its ends do not fully match the called genes, so a read error is possible. V is TRBV4-1 and J is TRBJ2-1; 8 bases match TRBD1. Germline lookup yields CDR1 MGHRA and CDR2 YSYEKL. The CDR3 totals 15 residues. In DNA, the CDR3 is TGTGCCAGCAGCCAAGACAGGGGAAGCTACAATGAGCAGTTCTTC. This translates into CASSQDRGSYNEQFF.

This clonotype has ten or more counts. The chain carries TRBV20-1 and TRBJ2-1; D is unresolved. Trimming took 0 bases from V and 2 from J, leaving 8 bases between them. The CDR3 covers 14 residues. Germline CDR1 is DFQATT and CDR2 is SNEGSKA (reference sequence). The DNA for the CDR3 is TGCAGTGCTAGAGAGCCAGGAGCCTACAATGAGCAGTTCTTC. Translation gives CSAREPGAYNEQFF.

This clonotype was observed at least ten times. This chain links TRBV5-1 with TRBJ2-1; D possibly corresponds to TRBD2 (6 bases). The CDR3 is 16 amino acids. The germline gives CDR1 SGHRS, CDR2 YFSETQ. V shed 0 bases and J shed 3 bases, with 13 bases lying between them. For the CDR3, the DNA is TGCGCCAGCAGCTTGGTTGGTAGCGGAAACTACAATGAGCAGTTCTTC. Protein sequence: CASSLVGSGNYNEQFF.

About this clonotype: A much larger clone lies one base from this, so it may be a read error. The J gene is TRBJ2-1, the V gene TRBV18, with D maybe TRBD2 (5 bases). Trimming left V 1 base short and J 9 bases short, with 16 bases between. The CDR3 has 15 amino acids. Germline V lookup: CDR1 KGHSH, CDR2 LQKENI. CDR3 amino acids: CASSPRGLAAGEQFF. DNA of the CDR3: TGTGCCAGCTCACCACGAGGGCTAGCAGCCGGTGAGCAGTTCTTC.

This clonotype was found many times. The chain employs TRBV7-9 and TRBJ2-7; TRBD1 is a possible D gene (6 bases). V was shortened by 5 bases and J by 3 bases, with 17 bases between the two germline ends. Germline CDR1 is SEHNR and CDR2 is FQNEAQ (reference sequence). The CDR3 totals 15 residues. The CDR3 region has the DNA TGTGCCAGCAGCCAAGAGGGGGACACAATCTACGAGCAGTACTTC. It specifies CASSQEGDTIYEQYF.

This clonotype was counted ten times or more. J is TRBJ2-3 and V is TRBV2; 8 bases map to TRBD2. The CDR3 runs to 16 residues. Per the germline V gene, CDR1 is SNHLY and CDR2 is FYNNEI. J gave up 3 bases and V 6 bases, and 11 bases lay outside the gene matches. The CDR3 nucleotides read TGTGCCAGCAGGGAAAGGGTCAGCGGGGGTACAGATACGCAGTATTTT. Translating it yields CASRERVSGGTDTQYF.

This clonotype has a count of ten or more. The chain is built from TRBV18 and TRBJ1-1; D remains unclear. V shed 3 bases and J shed 4 bases, with 15 bases lying between them. The CDR3 length is 15 residues. Germline values: CDR1 KGHSH, CDR2 LQKENI. The CDR3 here is CASSPEDRVRTEAFF. DNA for the CDR3: TGTGCCAGCTCACCGGAAGATCGGGTTCGCACTGAAGCTTTCTTT. Variable domain in full (rest from reference TRBV18 and TRBJ1-1): NAGVMQNPRHLVRRRGQEARLRCSPMKGHSHVYWYRQLPEEGLKFMVYLQKENIIDESGMPKERFSAEFPKEGPSILRIQQVVRGDSAAYFCASSPEDRVRTEAFFGQGTRLTVV.

This clonotype was found many times. The chain couples TRBV7-2 to TRBJ2-1; TRBD2 matches at 10 bases. The CDR3 length is 15 residues. V shed 1 base, J shed 6 bases, and the junction held 3 bases outside the gene matches. The germline V gene encodes CDR1 SGHTA and CDR2 FQGNSA. The CDR3 sequence: CASSLVAGGTNEQFF. CDR3 in DNA: TGTGCCAGCAGCTTAGTAGCGGGAGGCACCAATGAGCAGTTCTTC.

Details on this clonotype: An end of the junction differs from the germline gene, which may be a read error. J is TRBJ1-2 and V is TRBV14; weak D call: TRBD1 (5 bases). The CDR3 is 16 residues long. Germline CDR1 and CDR2: SGHDN and FVKESK. For the CDR3, the DNA is TGTGCCAGCAGCCAGGAAAAACCACGGGGACCGGATGGCTGCACCTTC. It specifies CASSQEKPRGPDGCTF.

This rearrangement joins TRBV20-1 to TRBJ1-2; D remains ambiguous. V lost 5 bases and J 6 bases, leaving 13 bases between the germline ends. CDR1 DFQATT and CDR2 SNEGSKA come from the germline V gene (reference sequence). The CDR3 spans 12 residues. The CDR3: CSARGRVDGYTF. CDR3 nucleotide sequence: TGCAGTGCTCGCGGGCGCGTCGATGGCTACACCTTC.

The chain combines TRBV5-1 with TRBJ1-2; D is perhaps TRBD1 (6 bases). Between the trimmed V and J ends, which lost 4 bases and 6 bases, there was a span of 13 bases. The CDR3 is 13 amino acids. The germline gives CDR1 SGHRS, CDR2 YFSETQ. This chain's CDR3 is CASSPRGGDGYTF. The CDR3 DNA is TGCGCCAGCAGCCCGAGGGGGGGCGATGGCTACACCTTC.

A note on this clonotype: One end of the junction does not line up with germline, which may come from a read error. This chain links TRBV28 with TRBJ2-5, with 7 bases identical to TRBD1. The germline V gene encodes CDR1 MDHEN and CDR2 SYDVKM. CDR3 size: 14 residues. CDR3: CASSPGGQQGTQYF. Written as DNA, the CDR3 is TGTGCCAGCAGCCCAGGGGGACAGCAAGGGACCCAGTACTTC. Variable domain in full (rest from reference TRBV28 and TRBJ2-5): DVKVTQSSRYLVKRTGEKVFLECVQDMDHENMFWYRQDPGLGLRLIYFSYDVKMKEKGDIPEGYSVSREKKERFSLILESASTNQTSMYLCASSPGGQQGTQYFGPGTRLLVL.